This section outlines one T cell receptor beta chain sequence together with its context. Its antigen remains unidentified. With 5 bases clipped from V and 2 bases from J, the junction kept 4 bases outside the gene matches. Per germline, CDR1 SGHRS and CDR2 YFSETQ. This CDR3 is built from 14 residues. Using immunoSEQ multiplex PCR, the repertoire was profiled, and TCRdb retains in-frame clones only, with some absent. In the table there are about 2.5 million clones, 92% of which are singletons. These data belong to a study of shared clonotypes between healthy human individuals. Overall study findings and caveats: Owing to a small donor count, the genetic and exposure-history diversity represented was limited.

The sample comprised naive CD4+ T cells from PBMCs. Subset defined: CD45RA+ positively selected. The source of this sequence is a man younger than 35 in good health. Some clones in this sample may be carry-over from other donors' samples. The chain uses TRBV5-1 and TRBJ1-3; 7 bases are shared with TRBD1. The CDR3: CASRSTGTGNTIYF. In DNA, the CDR3 is TGCGCCAGCAGGTCGACAGGGACTGGAAACACCATATATTTT.